These 23 T cell receptor beta chains were sequenced from one sample in a study of long-term antiretroviral therapy in people with HIV. An immunoSEQ assay, version v3.0, was performed at survey level. Repertoires were generated with immunoSEQ multiplex PCR, while TCRdb's copy carries only in-frame clones and drops some. The sample lists about 24,000 clones, roughly 79% occurring once. Sequencing was performed on unsorted PBMCs, taken at the start of antiretroviral therapy, before treatment. Receptor source: a woman between 18 and 30 years old with HIV.

The chain employs TRBV7-3 and TRBJ2-4, with D possibly TRBD1 on 6 matching bases. The CDR3 is 17 amino acids. The V and J ends lost 5 bases and 4 bases respectively, with 21 bases between them. Looked up from germline, CDR1 is SGHTA and CDR2 is FQGTGA. The CDR3 coding sequence is TGTGCCAGCAGCCCCCCAGAAGGGGGTACCTCTAAAAACATTCAGTACTTC. This sequence encodes CASSPPEGGTSKNIQYF.

The CDR3 region is CASSVGVGQGNIQYF. The CDR3 DNA follows: TGTGCCAGCAGCGTAGGGGTCGGCCAAGGAAACATTCAGTACTTC. The V and J genes are TRBV9 and TRBJ2-4; no clear D gene. Germline loops: CDR1 SGDLS, CDR2 YYNGEE. This CDR3 is 15 amino acids long. The V end was cut by 0 bases, the J end by 6 bases, with 13 bases between.

The V call is TRBV5-1, the J call TRBJ2-2, with a tentative D call TRBD2 (5 bases). The germline V and J ends were trimmed by 2 bases and 4 bases, with 15 bases remaining between them. From germline, CDR1 is SGHRS and CDR2 YFSETQ. This CDR3 region has 16 residues. This CDR3 is CASSFLPGYSTGELFF. The CDR3 region has the DNA TGCGCCAGCAGCTTCCTCCCGGGATATAGCACCGGGGAGCTGTTTTTT.

This chain connects TRBV7-8 to TRBJ2-7, with D possibly matching TRBD1 (6 bases). The CDR3 consists of 15 residues. Germline lookup yields CDR1 SGHVS and CDR2 FQNEAQ. V gave up 5 bases and J gave up 5 bases, with 19 bases separating them. Written as DNA, the CDR3 is TGTGCCAGCAGCCCACAGGGCCAAAAGTTCGACGAGCAGTACTTC. Translating it yields CASSPQGQKFDEQYF.

This chain uses TRBV19 with TRBJ1-1; D is undetermined. V lost 5 bases, J lost 1 base, and 5 bases lay in between. Germline V gene data show CDR1 as LNHDA and CDR2 as SQIVND (reference sequence). This CDR3 region has 12 residues. CDR3 sequence: CASSFRNTEAFF. DNA for the CDR3: TGTGCCAGTAGTTTTCGGAACACTGAAGCTTTCTTT.

In its sample, this clone was seen a few times. This chain uses TRBV6-1 with TRBJ2-7; D is perhaps TRBD1 or TRBD2 (5 bases each). The CDR3 has 14 amino acids. The V gene lost 2 bases and the J gene lost 5 bases, with 13 bases spanning the gap. Germline CDR1 and CDR2: MNHNS and SASEGT. The DNA for the CDR3 is TGTGCCAGCAGTGAACTAGCCAGGGACGACGAGCAGTACTTC. Amino acid sequence: CASSELARDDEQYF.

V gene TRBV5-6 combines with J gene TRBJ1-2; D is unresolved. Germline-derived CDR1 and CDR2 are SGHDT and YYEEEE. The V gene lost 0 bases and the J gene lost 2 bases, with 20 bases spanning the gap. The CDR3 contains 18 residues. The CDR3: CASSLAIFPSEVNYGYTF. In DNA form, the CDR3 reads TGTGCCAGCAGCTTGGCCATATTCCCATCAGAAGTCAACTATGGCTACACCTTC.

V gene TRBV7-9 combines with J gene TRBJ1-5; the D gene is possibly TRBD1 (6 bases). The CDR3 length is 12 residues. Germline values: CDR1 SEHNR, CDR2 FQNEAQ (reference sequence). The V end lost 1 base, the J end lost 9 bases, and 7 bases lay between the germline ends. CDR3 coding DNA: TGTGCCAGCAGCTTAGAAGGGGGGCCCCAGCATTTT. As protein: CASSLEGGPQHF.

The rearrangement joins TRBV7-2 to TRBJ2-6; D is unresolved. The germline V gene has CDR1 SGHTA and CDR2 FQGNSA. The V end was cut by 8 bases, the J end by 1 base, with 9 bases between. The CDR3 runs to 14 residues. The DNA for the CDR3 is TGTGCCAGCTTTCCTCAGTCTGGGGCCAACGTCCTGACTTTC. It encodes CASFPQSGANVLTF.

The genes are TRBV13 and TRBJ2-7, with 9 bases identical to TRBD1. The germline V gene encodes CDR1 PRHDT and CDR2 FYEKMQ (reference sequence). The trim removed 3 bases at V and 1 base at J, leaving 7 bases unmatched. This CDR3 contains 16 residues. For the CDR3, the DNA is TGTGCCAGCAGCTTCAACCGGGACAGGGAATCCTACGAGCAGTACTTC. Translating it yields CASSFNRDRESYEQYF.

This chain connects TRBV11-2 to TRBJ2-3; 15 bases align to TRBD2. V shed 4 bases, J shed 3 bases, and the junction held 5 bases outside the gene matches. Germline V gene data show CDR1 as SGHAT and CDR2 as FQNNGV. The CDR3 sequence is 17 residues long. The DNA for the CDR3 is TGTGCCAGCAGCTCCGGGACTAGCGGGGGGAGGACAGATACGCAGTATTTT. Translating it yields CASSSGTSGGRTDTQYF.

This chain joins TRBV11-2 and TRBJ2-7; no reliable D call. Germline V gene lookup returns CDR1 SGHAT and CDR2 FQNNGV. The CDR3 extends over 14 amino acids. Trimming took 2 bases from V and 8 from J, leaving 16 bases between them. The CDR3 bases are TGTGCCAGCAGCTTAAGATCGGCAAGCACAAAGCAGTACTTC. It specifies CASSLRSASTKQYF.

The chain has TRBV7-9 and TRBJ2-3; D not resolved. The CDR3 sequence is 13 residues long. Germline loops: CDR1 SEHNR, CDR2 FQNEAQ (reference sequence). Deletions cut 5 bases from V and 4 bases from J, with 10 bases between. In nucleotides, the CDR3 is TGTGCCAGCAGCCTGCCCTGGGCAGATACGCAGTATTTT. As protein: CASSLPWADTQYF.

The chain combines TRBV9 with TRBJ1-2; D not certain. This CDR3 has 14 residues. CDR1 SGDLS and CDR2 YYNGEE come from the germline V gene. The V end was cut by 0 bases, the J end by 8 bases, with 14 bases between. The CDR3 sequence is CASSVGAGSPGYTF. CDR3 in DNA: TGTGCCAGCAGCGTAGGGGCGGGCAGTCCCGGCTACACCTTC.

V is TRBV2 and J is TRBJ2-3; possible D gene TRBD2, 5 bases. Germline CDR1 reads SNHLY; CDR2 reads FYNNEI. Trimming left V 4 bases short and J 5 bases short, with 16 bases between. The CDR3 consists of 15 residues. The CDR3 DNA sequence: TGTGCCAGCAGTGTGTTAGAGGGCGGGTTAGATACGCAGTATTTT. This translates into CASSVLEGGLDTQYF.

This clone appeared once. The chain recombines TRBV9 with TRBJ1-6; tentatively, D is TRBD1 (5 bases). CDR3 size: 15 residues. V was pared by 0 bases and J by 10 bases, with 14 bases between. The V gene's germline CDR1 is SGDLS and CDR2 YYNGEE. The CDR3 DNA reads TGTGCCAGCAGCGTAGCTGGGGGAAGTGGATCACCCCTCCACTTT. This sequence encodes CASSVAGGSGSPLHF.

For the CDR3, the DNA is TGCGCCAGCAGAGGCGGAGACGCCAATGAGCAGTTCTTC. As protein: CASRGGDANEQFF. This chain connects TRBV5-1 to TRBJ2-1; D remains ambiguous. The CDR3 covers 13 residues. Germline CDR1 reads SGHRS; CDR2 reads YFSETQ. Trimming left V 5 bases short and J 6 bases short, with 12 bases between.

The chain links TRBV28 to TRBJ2-7, with D maybe TRBD2 (5 bases). Trimming removed 7 bases from V and 4 bases from J, with 8 bases in between. The CDR3 covers 11 residues. Germline assignment: CDR1 MDHEN and CDR2 SYDVKM. The CDR3 sequence is CASIEGYEQYF. The CDR3 bases are TGTGCCAGCATTGAGGGATACGAGCAGTACTTC.

The chain is built from TRBV2 and TRBJ1-1, with 10 nucleotides matching TRBD1. Trimming removed 6 bases from V and 6 bases from J; junction bases left unmatched: 10. The CDR3 extends over 15 amino acids. Germline loops: CDR1 SNHLY, CDR2 FYNNEI. The CDR3 region is CASSLGRGTGAEAFF. DNA for the CDR3: TGTGCCAGCAGCTTAGGCCGGGGGACAGGGGCTGAAGCTTTCTTT.

The chain couples TRBV6-1 to TRBJ2-1; 11 bases align to TRBD2. After removal of 4 bases from V and 4 bases from J, the junction contained 6 bases not matched to a gene. This CDR3 contains 16 residues. CDR1 MNHNS and CDR2 SASEGT come from the germline V gene. DNA for the CDR3: TGTGCCAGCAGTGCTAGCGGGGGGCCTATATACAATGAGCAGTTCTTC. Protein product: CASSASGGPIYNEQFF.

This clone was picked up a small number of times. This chain uses TRBV7-9 with TRBJ1-4; D is unresolved. V lost 7 bases and J lost 4, with 7 bases in between. Per germline, CDR1 SEHNR and CDR2 FQNEAQ (reference sequence). The CDR3 extends over 12 amino acids. Written as DNA, the CDR3 is TGTGCCAGCACCACCCTTAATGAAAAACTGTTTTTT. Protein product: CASTTLNEKLFF.

This chain connects TRBV7-2 to TRBJ2-2; 7 positions match TRBD2. Per the germline V gene, CDR1 is SGHTA and CDR2 is FQGNSA. The CDR3 loop spans 18 amino acids. J gave up 4 bases and V 5 bases, and 16 bases lay outside the gene matches. CDR3 in amino acids: CASSKRPGLAVTTGELFF. In nucleotides, the CDR3 is TGTGCCAGCAGCAAACGGCCCGGGCTAGCGGTAACCACCGGGGAGCTGTTTTTT.

This clone has only a few counts. This chain connects TRBV5-1 to TRBJ1-2; D gene uncertain. Trimming removed 0 bases from V and 4 bases from J, with 10 bases in between. The CDR3 consists of 14 residues. Germline CDR1 reads SGHRS; CDR2 reads YFSETQ. CDR3 nucleotide sequence: TGCGCCAGCAGCTTGGAGGTGGCAGCCTATGGCTACACCTTC. Its protein is CASSLEVAAYGYTF.